The 17 T cell receptor beta chains below come from one sample, sequenced in a study of T cells after yellow fever vaccination. Using its own MiXCR run on the 5' RACE reads, TCRdb lists one record per CDR3 protein. The repertoire has a few hundred thousand distinct CDR3 sequences, under 9% of them found once; the top ten carry about 3%. The sequencing here drew on CD4+ T cells sorted from PBMCs, taken 5 days after the yellow fever booster vaccination. These TCRs come from a man between 18 and 35 years old who received the YFV17D yellow fever vaccine.

This clonotype showed up just a few times. The chain is built from TRBV12-3 or TRBV12-4 and TRBJ2-1; D possibly corresponds to TRBD2 (6 bases). Trimming left V 5 bases short and J 6 bases short, with 17 bases between. CDR3 length: 15 residues. CDR3 sequence reads: CASSPGGAGFNEQFF. Written as DNA, the CDR3 is TGTGCCAGCAGTCCCGGTGGGGCGGGATTCAATGAGCAGTTCTTC.

The chain recombines TRBV5-1 with TRBJ2-5; 10 nucleotides agree with TRBD2. Germline V CDR1 and CDR2: SGHRS, YFSETQ. CDR3 length: 16 amino acids. V gave up 2 bases and J gave up 0 bases; unmatched junction bases: 4. CDR3 region: CASSFTSGANQETQYF. In DNA form, the CDR3 reads TGCGCCAGCAGCTTTACTAGCGGGGCTAACCAAGAGACCCAGTACTTC.

This clonotype was counted between two and nine times. This rearrangement joins TRBV4-2 to TRBJ2-3; D is ambiguous. The V end was cut by 3 bases, the J end by 6 bases, with 7 bases between. This CDR3 comprises 12 residues. Germline V lookup: CDR1 LGHNA, CDR2 YNFKEQ. CDR3 sequence: CASSQVDDTQYF. The CDR3 DNA reads as TGTGCCAGCAGCCAGGTTGATGATACGCAGTATTTT.

This clonotype turned up a few times. The chain couples TRBV9 to TRBJ2-5; 7 nucleotides match TRBD2. Trimming at V came to 2 bases and at J to 1 base, leaving 2 bases not matched to a gene. The CDR3 runs to 14 residues. Germline CDR1 reads SGDLS; CDR2 reads YYNGEE. Here the CDR3 DNA reads TGTGCCAGCAGCGTGAGCGGGGTCCAAGAGACCCAGTACTTC. Amino acid sequence: CASSVSGVQETQYF.

The table lists this clonotype with a few counts. The genes are TRBV15 and TRBJ1-2; a possible D gene is TRBD1 (5 bases). This CDR3 has 14 residues. CDR1 is LNHNV and CDR2 is YYDKDF in the germline V gene (reference sequence). V was shortened by 1 base and J by 4 bases, with 10 bases between the two germline ends. The CDR3 protein is CATSRVQEFYGYTF. The CDR3 DNA is TGTGCCACCAGCAGAGTACAGGAGTTCTATGGCTACACCTTC.

Only a few counts were recorded for this clonotype. The chain recombines TRBV7-9 with TRBJ2-6; no clear D gene. Trimming shortened V by 3 bases and J by 1 base, and 7 bases separated the two germline ends. Germline V lookup: CDR1 SEHNR, CDR2 FQNEAQ (reference sequence). The CDR3 is 15 amino acids. The DNA of the CDR3 is TGTGCCAGCAGCTTCGTCGCGTCTGGGGCCAACGTCCTGACTTTC. It yields the protein CASSFVASGANVLTF.

This sequence joins TRBV19 and TRBJ1-1; possibly TRBD1 for D (5 bases). The germline V gene encodes CDR1 LNHDA and CDR2 SQIVND (reference sequence). The CDR3 loop spans 16 amino acids. The V end lost 5 bases, the J end lost 1 base, and 17 bases lay between the germline ends. The CDR3 bases are TGTGCCAGTAGTCCCCGCGACAGTGGAGGGAACACTGAAGCTTTCTTT. Encoded protein: CASSPRDSGGNTEAFF.

The rearrangement links TRBV6-2 or TRBV6-3 to TRBJ2-7; 10 positions agree with TRBD2. Germline trimming cut 10 bases from V and 7 bases from J; bases unmatched to any gene: 16. Per germline, CDR1 MNHEY and CDR2 SVGEGT. The CDR3 spans 15 residues. The CDR3 region has the DNA TGTGCCACCACTCCTAGTCGCCCACTAGCGGGGGAGCAGTACTTC. Its translation: CATTPSRPLAGEQYF.

The sample holds a few counts of this clonotype. The chain joins TRBV12-3 or TRBV12-4 to TRBJ2-5; TRBD1 might be the D (6 bases). The length of the CDR3 is 13 residues. The V and J ends lost 6 bases and 5 bases respectively, with 13 bases between them. The CDR3, as DNA: TGTGCCAGCAGCCCAACAGGGTATGAGACCCAGTACTTC. This codes for CASSPTGYETQYF.

The genes are TRBV5-1 and TRBJ1-1; D gene uncertain. Per the germline V gene, CDR1 is SGHRS and CDR2 is YFSETQ. The CDR3 runs to 15 residues. V was clipped by 0 bases and J by 4 bases, with 13 bases between them. The CDR3 region is CASSLARLRLTEAFF. For the CDR3, the DNA is TGCGCCAGCAGCTTGGCTCGGCTTCGGCTCACTGAAGCTTTCTTT. The full variable domain, in which reference TRBV5-1 and TRBJ1-1 provide the parts outside the CDR3, is KAGVTQTPRYLIKTRGQQVTLSCSPISGHRSVSWYQQTPGQGLQFLFEYFSETQRNKGNFPGRFSGRQFSNSRSEMNVSTLELGDSALYLCASSLARLRLTEAFFGQGTRLTVV.

This clonotype was found a few times. This chain connects TRBV7-8 to TRBJ2-4, with D perhaps matching TRBD1 (5 bases). Per the germline V gene, CDR1 is SGHVS and CDR2 is FQNEAQ. The CDR3 loop spans 14 amino acids. The germline V and J ends were trimmed by 6 bases and 9 bases, with 18 bases remaining between them. CDR3 residues: CASSLDRGGVIQYF. As DNA, the CDR3 is TGTGCCAGCAGTTTGGATAGGGGTGGGGTCATTCAGTACTTC. Using reference TRBV7-8 and TRBJ2-4 for the parts outside the CDR3, the full variable domain is GAGVSQSPRYKVAKRGQDVALRCDPISGHVSLFWYQQALGQGPEFLTYFQNEAQLDKSGLPSDRFFAERPEGSVSTLKIQRTQQEDSAVYLCASSLDRGGVIQYFGAGTRLSVL.

The table lists this clonotype with a few counts. The V gene is TRBV27, the J gene TRBJ1-6, with 8 bases aligning to TRBD1. From germline, CDR1 is MNHEY and CDR2 SMNVEV (reference sequence). The CDR3 sequence is 15 residues long. V trimming: 6 bases; J trimming: 13 bases; junction bases outside the gene matches: 14. The CDR3 protein is CASRSRGPPRGPLHF. Here the CDR3 DNA reads TGTGCCAGCAGATCCAGGGGGCCTCCGAGGGGGCCCCTCCACTTT.

The sample holds a few counts of this clonotype. This chain joins TRBV6-5 and TRBJ2-5; 12 bases line up with TRBD2. Trimming cost V 6 bases and J 5 bases; bases outside gene matches: 16. Germline-derived CDR1 and CDR2 are MNHEY and SVGAGI. CDR3 length equals 18 residues. CDR3 region: CASSRSSGGAAIGETQYF. The CDR3 DNA reads TGTGCCAGCAGCCGATCTAGCGGGGGGGCGGCGATCGGTGAGACCCAGTACTTC.

This clonotype was observed at least ten times. The rearrangement links TRBV6-5 to TRBJ2-5, with D perhaps assigned TRBD1 or TRBD2 (5 bases each). This CDR3 spans 17 amino acids. Trimming took off 5 bases at V and 4 bases at J, with 23 bases between the two ends. Germline V gene lookup returns CDR1 MNHEY and CDR2 SVGAGI. CDR3 sequence (DNA): TGTGCCAGCAGTCTCTCCGGGTCCTCACTAGACAGAGAGACCCAGTACTTC. Residues: CASSLSGSSLDRETQYF.

There are many counts of this clonotype. Germline is not matched at one junction end, which may reflect a read error. The chain employs TRBV7-3 and TRBJ1-1; tentative D call: TRBD1 (5 bases). The CDR3 is 13 residues long. Per the germline V gene, CDR1 is SGHTA and CDR2 is FQGTGA. CDR3 in DNA: TGCGCCAGCAGCCCCCAGGGTAACACTGAAGCTTTCTTT. This translates into CASSPQGNTEAFF.

V and J are TRBV12-3 or TRBV12-4 and TRBJ2-5; 14 nucleotides line up with TRBD2. CDR3 length: 15 residues. Trimming cost V 5 bases and J 7 bases; bases outside gene matches: 6. The CDR3 nucleotides read TGTGCCAGCAGTCAGGGACTAGCGGGGGCGGGGACCCAGTACTTC. This codes for CASSQGLAGAGTQYF.

The chain links TRBV28 to TRBJ1-4; 8 bases are a match to TRBD1. Germline trimming cut 5 bases from V and 8 bases from J; bases unmatched to any gene: 16. Germline V lookup: CDR1 MDHEN, CDR2 SYDVKM. The CDR3 spans 17 residues. The CDR3 reads CASSTGGQSLGGEKLFF. Here the CDR3 DNA reads TGTGCCAGCAGTACAGGGGGTCAATCCCTAGGCGGAGAAAAACTGTTTTTT.